The 14 T cell receptor beta chains reported below all come from one sample, sequenced in a study of CD4 T cells in relation to SARS-CoV-2 and coronaviruses. Sequenced by immunoSEQ multiplex PCR; TCRdb stores in-frame clones only, minus some. The table lists under 25,000 clones, approximately 78% of them singletons. These TCRs are of unknown antigen specificity. Before the COVID-19 pandemic, during about 2011-2019, CD4+ T cells were taken from unexposed donors. After ten to eleven days of culture, CD4+ T cells were isolated. The source material was CD4+ T cells from PBMCs, cultured in vitro. All receptors derive from a human donor in good health.

The chain uses TRBV7-9 and TRBJ1-2, with 7 bases fitting TRBD1. The germline V gene has CDR1 SEHNR and CDR2 FQNEAQ (reference sequence). The length of the CDR3 is 14 residues. The V gene end was trimmed by 6 bases and the J gene end by 4 bases; junction bases not matched to a gene: 8. The CDR3 nucleotides are TGTGCCAGCAGTGCGCAGGGGGTGGGCTATGGCTACACCTTC. Translation gives CASSAQGVGYGYTF.

The chain carries TRBV3-1 (or the pseudogene TRBV3-2) and TRBJ2-5, with D tentatively TRBD2 (6 bases). V was trimmed by 3 bases and J by 3 bases, leaving 8 bases between them. The CDR3 runs to 13 residues. The V gene's germline CDR1 is LGHDT and CDR2 YNNKEL (reference sequence). CDR3 residues: CASSQGLKETQYF. As DNA, the CDR3 is TGTGCCAGCAGCCAGGGACTCAAAGAGACCCAGTACTTC.

The genes are TRBV15 and TRBJ2-3; possibly TRBD2 for D (5 bases). V gave up 0 bases and J gave up 2 bases, with 12 bases separating them. This CDR3 is built from 16 residues. Germline-derived CDR1 and CDR2 are LNHNV and YYDKDF (reference sequence). In DNA form, the CDR3 reads TGTGCCACCAGCAGAGAGAGAACCGGGGTCACAGATACGCAGTATTTT. Translated: CATSRERTGVTDTQYF. The variable domain in full, with the rest retrieved from reference TRBV15 and TRBJ2-3, is DAMVIQNPRYQVTQFGKPVTLSCSQTLNHNVMYWYQQKSSQAPKLLFHYYDKDFNNEADTPDNFQSRRPNTSFCFLDIRSPGLGDTAMYLCATSRERTGVTDTQYFGPGTRLTVL.

CDR3 protein: CASSFSYGQGNTEAFF. CDR3 nucleotide sequence: TGTGCCAGCAGTTTCTCCTACGGACAGGGCAACACTGAAGCTTTCTTT. This rearrangement joins TRBV27 to TRBJ1-1; TRBD1 matches at 8 bases. The V and J ends lost 3 bases and 2 bases, in that order; junction bases with no gene match: 8. From germline, CDR1 is MNHEY and CDR2 SMNVEV (reference sequence). CDR3 length: 16 amino acids.

The CDR3 DNA sequence: TGTGCCAGCAGTCCCCCCATCACCCTGAGCGGTTATTCCGAGCAGTACTTC. It translates to CASSPPITLSGYSEQYF. The chain combines TRBV27 with TRBJ2-7, with a weak D call TRBD2 (5 bases). The V gene's germline CDR1 is MNHEY and CDR2 SMNVEV (reference sequence). The V and J ends lost 5 bases and 6 bases respectively, with 26 bases between them. The CDR3 totals 17 residues.

The table lists this clone with a count of one. This sequence joins TRBV30 and TRBJ2-7; a weak D match, TRBD1 (6 bases). V was trimmed by 2 bases and J by 5 bases, leaving 13 bases between them. The CDR3 extends over 13 amino acids. Per the germline V gene, CDR1 is GTSNPN and CDR2 is SVGIG (reference sequence). The CDR3 DNA follows: TGTGCCTGGAGTCTCAACAGGGAACACGAGCAGTACTTC. It translates to CAWSLNREHEQYF.

In DNA, the CDR3 is TGTGCCAGCAGTGAATTTGCAGAATCCTATGGCTACACCTTC. Protein sequence: CASSEFAESYGYTF. V and J are TRBV2 and TRBJ1-2; D gene unclear. Per the germline V gene, CDR1 is SNHLY and CDR2 is FYNNEI. CDR3 length: 14 amino acids. V was trimmed by 2 bases and J by 4 bases, leaving 11 bases between them.

V gene TRBV11-3 combines with J gene TRBJ1-2, with 12 bases that match TRBD1. V trimming: 5 bases; J trimming: 8 bases; junction bases outside the gene matches: 6. The CDR3 contains 14 residues. Germline V gene data show CDR1 as SGHNT and CDR2 as YENEEA. CDR3: CASSPGQGAEGYTF. The CDR3 DNA reads as TGTGCCAGCAGCCCGGGACAGGGGGCCGAGGGCTACACCTTC.

V gene TRBV6-1 combines with J gene TRBJ1-2; 7 bases line up with TRBD1. CDR1 is MNHNS, CDR2 SASEGT, per germline. The CDR3 sequence is 15 residues long. V shed 7 bases, J shed 4 bases, and the junction held 12 bases outside the gene matches. The CDR3 DNA reads as TGTGCCAGCACCAAGGGACAGCTGCTAAGCTATGGCTACACCTTC. It codes for CASTKGQLLSYGYTF.

The chain carries TRBV9 and TRBJ2-1; TRBD2 matches 7 bases. CDR3 length equals 16 residues. Unmatched junction bases numbered 16, after V lost 4 bases and J lost 9 bases. Germline-derived CDR1 and CDR2 are SGDLS and YYNGEE. The CDR3 spells CASSPNSGTISGEQFF. CDR3 bases: TGTGCCAGCAGCCCAAACTCCGGGACTATCTCCGGTGAGCAGTTCTTC.

This sequence joins TRBV9 and TRBJ2-5, with D perhaps TRBD1 (5 bases). Trimming stripped 0 bases from V and 2 bases from J, with 8 bases between. The CDR3 has 14 amino acids. Germline CDR1 SGDLS, CDR2 YYNGEE. The CDR3 loop reads CASSVGRQQETQYF. The CDR3, as DNA: TGTGCCAGCAGCGTAGGGAGACAGCAAGAGACCCAGTACTTC.

In DNA, the CDR3 is TGTGCCATCAGTGGACTAGCGGGAGGCTACGAGCAGTACTTC. It yields the protein CAISGLAGGYEQYF. The J gene is TRBJ2-7, the V gene TRBV10-3; 13 nucleotides align to TRBD2. Germline V gene sequence: CDR1 ENHRY, CDR2 SYGVKD. The CDR3 is made up of 14 amino acids. V trimming: 4 bases; J trimming: 3 bases; junction bases outside the gene matches: 0.

The V gene is TRBV5-1, the J gene TRBJ1-1; D remains unclear. Germline CDR1 SGHRS, CDR2 YFSETQ. The CDR3 runs 13 residues. Trimming removed 6 bases from V and 4 bases from J, with 13 bases in between. DNA of the CDR3: TGCGCCAGCATTGAAGAGTGGGGCACTGAAGCTTTCTTT. Its translation is CASIEEWGTEAFF. The variable domain in full, with the rest retrieved from reference TRBV5-1 and TRBJ1-1, is KAGVTQTPRYLIKTRGQQVTLSCSPISGHRSVSWYQQTPGQGLQFLFEYFSETQRNKGNFPGRFSGRQFSNSRSEMNVSTLELGDSALYLCASIEEWGTEAFFGQGTRLTVV.

This clone was observed a single time. This chain connects TRBV11-3 to TRBJ2-1; TRBD2 might be the D (6 bases). V lost 5 bases and J lost 0, with 11 bases in between. The length of the CDR3 is 15 residues. Germline V lookup: CDR1 SGHNT, CDR2 YENEEA. The CDR3 reads CASSVSGGSYNEQFF. Here the CDR3 DNA reads TGTGCCAGCAGCGTTAGCGGAGGCTCCTACAATGAGCAGTTCTTC.